The 30 T cell receptor beta chains presented below share a single source sample, sequenced in a study of blood T cell repertoires in COVID-19. Here immunoSEQ multiplex PCR was the method, and the copy in TCRdb shows in-frame clones only, minus some. The profile shows over 200,000 clones, about 81% of them singletons. The material sequenced was PBMCs or T cells enriched from blood (not recorded which). The receptors come from a man aged 40-49 years who had recovered from COVID-19.

The chain recombines TRBV19 with TRBJ2-5; the D is unclear. The ends were cut back, 6 bases at V and 5 bases at J, with 10 bases in the middle. The CDR3 length is 12 residues. Germline V lookup: CDR1 LNHDA, CDR2 SQIVND (reference sequence). CDR3: CASRAGSETQYF. CDR3 nucleotide sequence: TGTGCCAGTAGGGCAGGTTCGGAGACCCAGTACTTC. The full variable domain, completed using reference TRBV19 and TRBJ2-5, is DGGITQSPKYLFRKEGQNVTLSCEQNLNHDAMYWYRQDPGQGLRLIYYSQIVNDFQKGDIAEGYSVSREKKESFPLTVTSAQKNPTAFYLCASRAGSETQYFGPGTRLLVL.

The chain uses TRBV18 and TRBJ2-3, with D uncertain. Trimming stripped 4 bases from V and 6 bases from J, with 8 bases between. The CDR3 consists of 12 residues. Germline V CDR1 and CDR2: KGHSH, LQKENI. DNA for the CDR3: TGTGCCAGCTCACTAAAGGAGGATACGCAGTATTTT. It is translated as CASSLKEDTQYF.

This clone came up once. The chain links TRBV6-5 to TRBJ2-7; 8 positions match TRBD1. The CDR3 sequence is 13 residues long. The germline V gene has CDR1 MNHEY and CDR2 SVGAGI. Trimming at V came to 8 bases and at J to 3 bases, leaving 6 bases not matched to a gene. CDR3 region: CASARGLGYEQYF. In nucleotides, the CDR3 is TGTGCCAGCGCCAGGGGGCTTGGCTACGAGCAGTACTTC.

The V and J genes are TRBV7-8 and TRBJ2-1; possibly TRBD2 for D (6 bases). The CDR3 is 16 amino acids. Trimming removed 0 bases at V and 4 bases at J, with 13 bases between. Germline assignment: CDR1 SGHVS and CDR2 FQNEAQ. This chain's CDR3 is CASSLAGTSLYNEQFF. The CDR3 region has the DNA TGTGCCAGCAGCTTAGCCGGAACTAGCTTGTACAATGAGCAGTTCTTC.

This chain links TRBV6-5 with TRBJ1-2; 8 bases are a match to TRBD1. The CDR3 totals 13 residues. Germline trimming cut 10 bases from V and 7 bases from J; bases unmatched to any gene: 11. Germline V gene lookup returns CDR1 MNHEY and CDR2 SVGAGI. The CDR3 bases are TGTGCCACCTCGGACAGGGTGAGGAGTGGCTACACCTTC. As protein: CATSDRVRSGYTF.

This chain links TRBV15 with TRBJ2-1; weak D call: TRBD1 (6 bases). Looked up from germline, CDR1 is LNHNV and CDR2 is YYDKDF (reference sequence). The CDR3 loop spans 14 amino acids. V was pared by 2 bases and J by 7 bases, with 12 bases between. The CDR3 nucleotides are TGTGCCACCAGCAGATTCACCCAGGGGAATGAGCAGTTCTTC. This codes for CATSRFTQGNEQFF.

This clone appeared a few times. The chain couples TRBV30 to TRBJ2-1, with 12 bases that match TRBD2. The CDR3 covers 16 residues. Germline V gene lookup returns CDR1 GTSNPN and CDR2 SVGIG (reference sequence). Trimming cost V 3 bases and J 2 bases; bases outside gene matches: 5. The DNA of the CDR3 is TGTGCCTGGAGGGTTAGGACTAGCGGGGCCTACAATGAGCAGTTCTTC. As protein: CAWRVRTSGAYNEQFF. Combining the CDR3 with reference TRBV30 and TRBJ2-1 gives the whole variable domain SQTIHQWPATLVQPVGSPLSLECTVEGTSNPNLYWYRQAAGRGLQLLFYSVGIGQISSEVPQNLSASRPQDRQFILSSKKLLLSDSGFYLCAWRVRTSGAYNEQFFGPGTRLTVL.

J is TRBJ1-3 and V is TRBV6-5, with D tentatively TRBD1 (5 bases). Germline loops: CDR1 MNHEY, CDR2 SVGAGI. The CDR3 runs 13 residues. The V end lost 5 bases, the J end lost 3 bases, and 8 bases lay between the germline ends. This CDR3 reads CASSPGHGNTIYF. The CDR3 DNA sequence: TGTGCCAGCAGTCCAGGGCATGGAAACACCATATATTTT.

Only a few counts were recorded for this clone. The V call is TRBV10-1, the J call TRBJ1-3; possibly TRBD1 for D (6 bases). The CDR3 consists of 16 residues. The germline V gene has CDR1 WNHNN and CDR2 SYGVQD (reference sequence). V was shortened by 4 bases and J by 2 bases, with 15 bases between the two germline ends. CDR3 in DNA: TGCGCCAGCAGTGGGACAGCCGGAGGACCTGGAAACACCATATATTTT. It translates to CASSGTAGGPGNTIYF.

This chain links TRBV12-5 with TRBJ1-1, with 8 bases matching TRBD1. The trim removed 5 bases at V and 1 base at J, leaving 12 bases unmatched. Germline lookup yields CDR1 LGHNT and CDR2 FRNRAP. The CDR3 extends over 17 amino acids. Written as DNA, the CDR3 is TGTGCTAGTGGTGCCGGGACAGGACGCAGGGGGAACACTGAAGCTTTCTTT. It codes for CASGAGTGRRGNTEAFF.

A few counts support this clone. This chain connects TRBV6-4 to TRBJ2-3; 8 positions match TRBD1. Trimming removed 4 bases from V and 10 bases from J; junction bases left unmatched: 13. The CDR3 runs 15 residues. Germline V gene sequence: CDR1 MRHNA, CDR2 SNTAGT. This chain's CDR3 is CASSGGFSTQGAQYF. The CDR3 DNA reads as TGTGCCAGCAGTGGTGGGTTTTCGACACAGGGGGCGCAGTATTTT.

The sample holds a few counts of this clone. The gene calls are TRBV4-1 and TRBJ2-5; no clear D gene. CDR1 and CDR2 (germline): MGHRA, YSYEKL. This CDR3 has 15 amino acids. V lost 0 bases, J lost 2 bases, and 10 bases lay in between. CDR3 DNA: TGCGCCAGCAGCCAAGAGGCAGGATTTCAAGAGACCCAGTACTTC. This codes for CASSQEAGFQETQYF.

This clone was observed many times. This chain links TRBV3-1 (or the pseudogene TRBV3-2) with TRBJ2-1, with D possibly being TRBD1 (7 bases). The CDR3 totals 13 residues. Germline-derived CDR1 and CDR2 are LGHDT and YNNKEL (reference sequence). V lost 4 bases to trimming and J lost 5 bases, with 9 bases between them. The CDR3 is CASSRRGDNEQFF. DNA of the CDR3: TGTGCCAGCAGCCGCAGGGGGGACAATGAGCAGTTCTTC.

The CDR3 DNA reads TGTGCCAGCAGAGAGAGGACTAGCGGGGACGAGCAGTACTTC. Residues: CASRERTSGDEQYF. The chain has TRBV3-1 (or the pseudogene TRBV3-2) and TRBJ2-7, with 12 bases that match TRBD2. Germline V CDR1 and CDR2: LGHDT, YNNKEL (reference sequence). The J segment lost 5 bases and the V segment lost 6 bases, leaving 5 bases of the junction unmatched. CDR3 length equals 14 residues.

The rearrangement links TRBV27 to TRBJ1-5; D perhaps matches TRBD1 (6 bases). This CDR3 region has 14 residues. V lost 9 bases and J lost 2, with 14 bases in between. The germline gives CDR1 MNHEY, CDR2 SMNVEV (reference sequence). CDR3 in amino acids: CASRKPGGNQPQHF. CDR3 sequence (DNA): TGTGCCAGTAGAAAGCCAGGGGGCAATCAGCCCCAGCATTTT.

This chain joins TRBV6-5 and TRBJ1-3, with TRBD1 identical over 9 bases. The trim removed 2 bases at V and 1 base at J, leaving 0 bases unmatched. This CDR3 region has 15 residues. CDR1 is MNHEY, CDR2 SVGAGI, per germline. CDR3 residues: CASSYGTGSGNTIYF. In nucleotides, the CDR3 is TGTGCCAGCAGTTACGGGACAGGGTCTGGAAACACCATATATTTT.

This clone was seen only a few times. This CDR3 is CASSLGLGGIYGYTF. The CDR3 DNA is TGTGCCAGCAGTTTGGGACTAGGCGGGATCTATGGCTACACCTTC. The chain joins TRBV27 to TRBJ1-2, with D possibly being TRBD1 (5 bases). With 3 bases removed from V and 4 bases from J, the gap between germline ends came to 15 bases. The CDR3 is made up of 15 amino acids. Germline V gene sequence: CDR1 MNHEY, CDR2 SMNVEV (reference sequence).

V usage is TRBV19 and J usage is TRBJ1-5; 11 positions match TRBD1. This CDR3 has 14 residues. V shed 8 bases and J 5 bases; nucleotides not matched to a gene: 5. Germline CDR1 is LNHDA and CDR2 is SQIVND (reference sequence). For the CDR3, the DNA is TGTGCCAGTCGGACAGGGGGCGCGTATCAGCCCCAGCATTTT. Its protein product is CASRTGGAYQPQHF.

This sequence joins TRBV29-1 and TRBJ2-6; D gene unclear. CDR1 and CDR2 from the germline V gene are SQVTM and ANQGSEA. Trimming left V 7 bases short and J 0 bases short, with 10 bases between. The CDR3 covers 14 residues. The CDR3 nucleotides read TGCAGCGCTATATCTCTCTCTGGGGCCAACGTCCTGACTTTC. Its translation: CSAISLSGANVLTF.

This chain uses TRBV4-2 with TRBJ2-1; 9 bases fit TRBD1. The CDR3 has 15 residues. Germline V gives CDR1 LGHNA, CDR2 YNFKEQ. The V segment lost 1 base and the J segment 3 bases; nucleotides outside the gene matches: 1. CDR3 loop: CASSQGTGVYNEQFF. CDR3 DNA: TGTGCCAGCAGCCAAGGGACAGGGGTCTACAATGAGCAGTTCTTC.

This sequence joins TRBV12-5 and TRBJ2-7; TRBD2 matches at 13 bases. J gave up 5 bases and V 7 bases, and 5 bases lay outside the gene matches. The CDR3 has 14 amino acids. Germline V gene data show CDR1 as LGHNT and CDR2 as FRNRAP. The CDR3 loop reads CASALGLAGNEQYF. The CDR3 coding sequence is TGTGCTAGTGCCTTGGGACTAGCGGGAAACGAGCAGTACTTC.

The J gene is TRBJ1-1, the V gene TRBV4-2; 7 positions agree with TRBD1. Unmatched junction bases numbered 7, after V lost 0 bases and J lost 3 bases. Germline-derived CDR1 and CDR2 are LGHNA and YNFKEQ. This CDR3 contains 16 residues. This chain's CDR3 is CASSQDLGQVYTEAFF. The DNA of the CDR3 is TGTGCCAGCAGCCAAGATCTCGGACAGGTTTACACTGAAGCTTTCTTT.

The chain uses TRBV4-1 and TRBJ2-7, with 7 positions matching TRBD2. Germline CDR1 and CDR2: MGHRA and YSYEKL. V lost 1 base, J lost 7 bases, and 10 bases stayed unmatched. The CDR3 extends over 15 amino acids. In nucleotides, the CDR3 is TGCGCCAGCAGCCAAGGAGGCGGGAGTGCGTGGGAGCAGTACTTC. Amino acids: CASSQGGGSAWEQYF.

This clone was seen only once. The V and J genes are TRBV4-1 and TRBJ1-6; TRBD1 matches 7 bases. V trimming: 0 bases; J trimming: 8 bases; junction bases outside the gene matches: 7. CDR1 MGHRA and CDR2 YSYEKL come from the germline V gene. This CDR3 spans 16 amino acids. DNA for the CDR3: TGCGCCAGCAGCCAAGATGGGCAGGGGGGCGATTCACCCCTCCACTTT. Translation gives CASSQDGQGGDSPLHF.

The rearrangement joins TRBV12-3 or TRBV12-4 to TRBJ1-4; D gene unclear. V lost 4 bases and J lost 14, with 14 bases in between. The CDR3 loop spans 12 amino acids. The CDR3 region has the DNA TGTGCCAGCAGTTCACCACAGAGAAGGCTGTTTTTT. Its translation: CASSSPQRRLFF.

The V call is TRBV27, the J call TRBJ1-5, with D unresolved. Deletions cut 2 bases from V and 3 bases from J, with 8 bases between. The CDR3 is 14 amino acids. Germline V gene lookup returns CDR1 MNHEY and CDR2 SMNVEV (reference sequence). CDR3 nucleotides: TGTGCCAGCAGTTTAACGGGTCTCAATCAGCCCCAGCATTTT. Its translation: CASSLTGLNQPQHF.

The V call is TRBV6-5, the J call TRBJ2-2; D not resolved. V lost 6 bases and J 6 bases, leaving 11 bases between the germline ends. Germline CDR1 is MNHEY and CDR2 is SVGAGI. The CDR3 length is 13 residues. CDR3 in DNA: TGTGCCAGCAGACTTCGTTCGGCCGGGGAGCTGTTTTTT. It is translated as CASRLRSAGELFF.

The V gene is TRBV27, the J gene TRBJ1-1; 8 bases map to TRBD1. V lost 5 bases to trimming and J lost 1 base; unmatched junction nucleotides: 9. Germline CDR1 is MNHEY and CDR2 is SMNVEV (reference sequence). The CDR3 is 16 amino acids. The CDR3 protein is CASSRDRILQNTEAFF. The DNA of the CDR3 is TGTGCCAGCAGTCGGGACAGGATCCTTCAGAACACTGAAGCTTTCTTT.

The gene calls are TRBV24-1 and TRBJ2-3, with a weak D call TRBD1 (5 bases). V was pared by 2 bases and J by 6 bases, with 8 bases between. Germline values: CDR1 KGHDR, CDR2 SFDVKD. The CDR3 totals 13 residues. Written as DNA, the CDR3 is TGTGCCACCAGTGATTCAGGGCGGGATACGCAGTATTTT. Protein product: CATSDSGRDTQYF.

In its sample, this clone was seen once. The J gene is TRBJ1-2, the V gene TRBV6-5; a weak D match, TRBD1 (5 bases). This CDR3 spans 14 amino acids. The V and J ends lost 0 bases and 8 bases respectively, with 13 bases between them. Germline V gene lookup returns CDR1 MNHEY and CDR2 SVGAGI. This CDR3 reads CASSYSVGQGGYTF. In DNA, the CDR3 is TGTGCCAGCAGTTACTCTGTCGGGCAGGGAGGCTACACCTTC.